This TCR beta chain was recorded in a study of T cell responses to AZD1222 COVID-19 vaccine (dated by TCRdb to 2020 to 2023). Turning to the overall study: Because spike-specific TCR depth and breadth did not differ between the two schedules, AZD1222 recipients who got a second dose at roughly 4 weeks were pooled with those who got a second dose at roughly 12 weeks. Trial participants were enrolled by age into 18-55, 56-69 and 70-plus year subgroups, with approximately 150, 28 and 58 TCR-sequenced participants respectively. TCR sequencing was performed for about 250 trial participants, of whom 207 were given two doses of AZD1222 and around 25 were given two doses of MenACWY control vaccine.

The CDR3 regions of human TCRbeta chains were analyzed by immunosequencing. Per the authors' processing: TCRs in the repertoires were matched against a reference library of SARS-CoV-2-specific TCRs that had been generated with the MIRA antigen-specificity platform. Breadth was defined as the fraction of unique TCRs that were SARS-CoV-2-associated. Depth was defined as the fraction of total T cells that were SARS-CoV-2-associated. Using the MIRA data, each spike-specific TCR was mapped to the spike region that the TCR reacts to and placed in a CD4 or CD8 class. Log10-transformed breadth and depth values were compared by one-way ANOVA with Sidak's multiple comparisons tests. The immuneACCESS repertoire file appears here via TCRdb, limited to in-frame rearrangements. These files lack a portion of the clones; in checked studies, under half of the deficit traces to unresolved V genes, and the cause of the others is not known. D and trimming come from the DNA, and the V and J calls and clone size come from that table. The sample yields about 150,000 clones; about 88% were counted once. The ten largest clones add up to approximately 17% of the sample.

Taken with the paper, the label for time point translates to: baseline before first vaccination. Samples from vaccinated people were obtained from the UK trials COV001 and COV002, which included a single-blind randomized controlled phase 2/3 trial of AZD1222 (ChAdOx1 nCoV-19) in healthy adults. For TCRbeta chain sequencing, PBMC samples were collected from trial participants at day 0 and at day 28 after the second dose. The CDR3 contains 16 residues, cysteine and phenylalanine counted. Only the CDR3 region is kept as DNA, spanning 48 bases read in frame from base 1. The V end gives up 3 bases and the J end 2 bases, leaving 7 bases in the junction not matched to a gene. CDR1 is given as SGDLS and CDR2 as YYNGEE, both from the germline V gene. Summary of the overall study and its limitations: After two AZD1222 doses, spike-specific TCR breadth and depth were significantly higher than at day 0 and than in MenACWY recipients. Conclusions about previously exposed vaccinees were limited because only six AZD1222 recipients were SARS-CoV-2 seropositive at baseline. CD4 TCRs associated with the vaccine covered the entire spike protein, and the dominant responses were in regions 160-218 and 743-854. Participants were mostly white British, with more females than males. The authors suggested clonal diversity may have been underestimated. Reportedly, almost half of the unique spike-specific TCRs recognized epitopes lying outside the regions that are mutated in the B.1.351 and B.1.1.7 variants. The 56-69-year group was small, and its depth increase did not reach significance, likely because of low power. Because no day 14 peak-response samples were available, the repertoires could be characterized only after the peak T cell response.

As concerns this clone: Its antigen is currently not known. No base-level quality is on record; no much larger clone is a single base apart.

The chain couples TRBV9 to TRBJ2-1, with 8 bases matching TRBD2. The sample in question was peripheral blood, obtained on day 0 of AZD1222 vaccination. The sequence derives from an adult in good health. The CDR3 here reads CASSESGGQTYNEQFF. At the DNA level, the sequence is TGTGCCAGCAGCGAGAGCGGGGGCCAAACCTACAATGAGCAGTTCTTC.